The clone carrying this T cell receptor beta chain was counted only a few times. Its antigen is not identified. Genomic DNA, the template, was used for profiling of the TCR beta VDJ and CDR3. TCRdb passed the reads through MiXCR, listing each CDR3 protein once. Among approximately 180,000 distinct CDR3 sequences, roughly 48% were seen once, and the ten largest hold 0.85% to 1.3%. The sample originates from a study of CD8+CD57+ T cells in acquired aplastic anemia. Study overall: Recorded DNA amounts for sorted CD4+ and CD8+ cells had an average of approximately 3 ug.

Trimming removed 1 base at V and 2 bases at J, with 6 bases between. The CDR3 consists of 13 residues. From germline, CDR1 is SNHLY and CDR2 FYNNEI. Study observations and caveats: Shared by patients and controls, just under 30 CD8+ CDR3s were abundant in patients.

Selection for sequencing was limited to patients who had shown CD8+CD57+ cell expansion by flow cytometry. The gene calls are TRBV2 and TRBJ2-7; D is undetermined. This TCR derives from a human donor with aplastic anemia. The specimen sequenced was sorted CD4+, CD8+, or CD8+CD57+ T cells (not recorded which) from PBMCs. DNA of the CDR3: TGTGCCAGCAGTGAAGTCCCCACCTACGAGCAGTACTTC. Translating gives CASSEVPTYEQYF.